A selection of T cell receptor beta chains follows, all from one sample in a study of graft-versus-host responses after intestinal transplantation. These receptors have no identified antigens. Produced via immunoSEQ multiplex PCR; TCRdb's table is partial and in-frame only. The sample has approximately 130,000 clones; over 85% are singletons. Sequencing was performed on unstimulated CD4+ T cells sorted from spleen or lymph node cells, taken before intestinal transplant. The receptor set was obtained from a human donor who received an intestinal transplant. The CDR3 runs from the conserved cysteine through the conserved F or W. The D gene is left open where the match is weak. Where a row states a size, it is once, few, many or the class of an expanded clone; other rows omit it.

clone_size | j_call | d_call | v_call | cdr3_aa | cdr3_nt
once | TRBJ1-5 | - | TRBV19 | CASSINVRNSNQPQHF | TGTGCCAGTAGTATCAATGTAAGAAATAGCAATCAGCCCCAGCATTTT
- | TRBJ2-4 | - | TRBV6-1 | CASRDGVGILQYF | TGTGCCAGCCGGGATGGGGTAGGAATCCTTCAGTACTTC
- | TRBJ2-7 | - | TRBV20-1 | CSAGTQGEQYF | TGCAGTGCTGGGACCCAAGGGGAGCAGTACTTC
- | TRBJ2-7 | TRBD1 | TRBV7-6 | CASSKSDRGAHEQYF | TGTGCCAGCAGCAAGTCGGACAGGGGTGCCCACGAGCAGTACTTC
few | TRBJ1-2 | - | TRBV5-1 | CASGPATNYGYTF | TGCGCCAGCGGCCCCGCCACTAACTATGGCTACACCTTC
- | TRBJ1-1 | - | TRBV6-5 | CASSFGQNTEAFF | TGTGCCAGCAGCTTCGGGCAGAACACTGAAGCTTTCTTT
- | TRBJ2-3 | - | TRBV5-1 | CASSFQSTSTDTQYF | TGCGCCAGCAGCTTCCAGTCTACTAGCACAGATACGCAGTATTTT
- | TRBJ1-1 | - | TRBV11-3 | CASSPGGFWDTEAFF | TGTGCCAGCAGCCCCGGAGGTTTCTGGGACACTGAAGCTTTCTTT
- | TRBJ1-6 | - | TRBV27 | CASSPPGAGSPLHF | TGTGCCAGCAGTCCCCCGGGGGCGGGTTCACCCCTCCACTTT
- | TRBJ1-1 | - | TRBV6-1 | CASRDMPRTEAFF | TGTGCCAGCCGGGACATGCCTCGTACTGAAGCTTTCTTT
- | TRBJ1-1 | - | TRBV6-5 | CASSPRGGGTEAFF | TGTGCCAGCAGTCCCAGGGGAGGGGGGACTGAAGCTTTCTTT
- | TRBJ1-5 | - | TRBV9 | CASSVGSTGLQPQHF | TGTGCCAGCAGCGTAGGTTCCACGGGGCTGCAGCCCCAGCATTTT
- | TRBJ1-3 | - | TRBV15 | CATSTLRGNTIYF | TGTGCCACCAGCACCCTCAGGGGAAACACCATATATTTT
- | TRBJ2-5 | - | TRBV7-9 | CASSLRAETQYF | TGTGCCAGCAGCTTACGTGCGGAGACCCAGTACTTC
- | TRBJ1-6 | - | TRBV11-2 | CASSFWSPNSPLHF | TGTGCCAGCAGCTTTTGGTCCCCTAATTCACCCCTCCACTTT
- | TRBJ2-4 | - | TRBV5-6 | CASSLLRHEEYF | TGTGCCAGCAGCCTGCTCCGGCACGAGGAGTACTTC
- | TRBJ2-2 | TRBD1 | TRBV4-1 | CASSPGDSDTGELFF | TGCGCCAGCAGCCCTGGGGACAGCGACACCGGGGAGCTGTTTTTT
- | TRBJ2-2 | - | TRBV20-1 | CSARDTGELFF | TGCAGTGCTCGGGACACCGGGGAGCTGTTTTTT
- | TRBJ2-7 | - | TRBV15 | CATSRDRWGSNEQYF | TGTGCCACCAGCAGAGATCGATGGGGCAGTAACGAGCAGTACTTC
- | TRBJ2-2 | TRBD1 | TRBV10-2 | CATQGARDTGELFF | TGCGCCACCCAGGGGGCGCGAGACACCGGGGAGCTGTTTTTT
- | TRBJ1-1 | - | TRBV20-1 | CSAKVNTEAFF | TGCAGTGCTAAGGTGAACACTGAAGCTTTCTTT
- | TRBJ1-2 | TRBD1 | TRBV7-3 | CASSRSGDRGHGYTF | TGTGCCAGCAGCCGCTCGGGGGACAGGGGACATGGCTACACCTTC
- | TRBJ1-1 | - | TRBV11-1 | CASSLQGNTEAFF | TGTGCCAGCAGCTTACAGGGTAACACTGAAGCTTTCTTT
- | TRBJ1-2 | - | TRBV18 | CASSLDSAGGYTF | TGTGCCAGCTCTCTCGACAGTGCGGGAGGCTACACCTTC
- | TRBJ1-5 | - | TRBV7-8 | CASSLGVESNQPQHF | TGTGCCAGCAGCTTAGGGGTAGAGAGCAATCAGCCCCAGCATTTT
- | TRBJ2-3 | - | TRBV2 | CASSDIRGYQADTQYF | TGTGCCAGCAGTGACATCAGGGGCTATCAGGCAGATACGCAGTATTTT
- | TRBJ2-7 | - | TRBV5-1 | CASSPQQDPEQYF | TGCGCCAGCAGCCCCCAACAAGACCCCGAGCAGTACTTC
- | TRBJ2-6 | TRBD1 | TRBV6-1 | CASSPDRGGANVLTF | TGTGCCAGCAGCCCCGACAGGGGAGGGGCCAACGTCCTGACTTTC
- | TRBJ2-7 | TRBD1 | TRBV18 | CASSLGTGEAEQYF | TGTGCCAGCTCACTCGGGACAGGGGAAGCCGAGCAGTACTTC
- | TRBJ2-3 | - | TRBV4-2 | CASSPMGGDTQYF | TGTGCCAGCAGCCCTATGGGTGGAGATACGCAGTATTTT
- | TRBJ2-5 | - | TRBV2 | CASITGAQETQYF | TGTGCCAGCATTACAGGAGCACAAGAGACCCAGTACTTC